This T cell receptor beta chain is drawn from a study of cytomegalovirus exposure and HLA in healthy donors. General study results and limits: Researchers catalogued about 150 TCR beta chains as cytomegalovirus-associated. Later, an analysis found that TCR clusters from the first cohort tended to co-occur in the roughly 110 validation repertoires. The dataset shows that most TCR sequences were rare, while some public TCRs occurred in many donors.

Regarding this clone: Its antigen is unidentified.

Trimming stripped 1 base from V and 6 bases from J, with 13 bases between. The CDR3 is 15 amino acids. The germline gives CDR1 MGHDK, CDR2 SYGVNS. Using immunoSEQ multiplex PCR, the repertoire was profiled, and TCRdb retains in-frame clones only, with some absent. The sample lists about 98,000 clones, roughly nine tenths occurring once. The roughly 120-subject validation cohort, separate from the 666-subject first cohort, included the donors. Material for sequencing was PBMCs. The TCR sequence derives from a man aged 18 to 35 in good health and CMV-seropositive. This chain connects TRBV25-1 to TRBJ2-1, with a weak D call TRBD2 (6 bases). The CDR3 spells CASSELGSRGNEQFF. The CDR3 region has the DNA TGTGCCAGCAGTGAATTAGGGTCGCGGGGCAATGAGCAGTTCTTC. The variable domain in full, completed from reference TRBV25-1 and TRBJ2-1, reads EADIYQTPRYLVIGTGKKITLECSQTMGHDKMYWYQQDPGMELHLIHYSYGVNSTEKGDLSSESTVSRIRTEHFPLTLESARPSHTSQYLCASSELGSRGNEQFFGPGTRLTVL.